The rows below give T cell receptor beta chains drawn from one sample of a study of cytomegalovirus exposure and HLA in healthy donors. Repertoires were generated with immunoSEQ multiplex PCR, while TCRdb's copy carries only in-frame clones and drops some. The sample lists roughly 110,000 clones; roughly 90% were seen once. The sample consisted of PBMCs. These receptors came from a woman under 30 in good health and CMV-seropositive. Both conserved end residues are part of each CDR3. Fields, in order: D gene, J gene, V gene, CDR3 DNA, CDR3 protein. The D gene is left open where the match is weak.

d_gene: -
j_gene: TRBJ1-2
v_gene: TRBV6-8
CDR3nt: TGTGCCAGCAGTTACTCAACTCCGCGGCGCAGGGGATCCAACTATGGCTACACCTTC
CDR3aa: CASSYSTPRRRGSNYGYTF

d_gene: -
j_gene: TRBJ2-3
v_gene: TRBV7-9
CDR3nt: TGTGCCAGCAGCTTAGATAGCGGAACAGATACGCAGTATTTT
CDR3aa: CASSLDSGTDTQYF

d_gene: TRBD1
j_gene: TRBJ1-1
v_gene: TRBV4-1
CDR3nt: TGCGCCAGCAGCCGCTGGATGGGGGGACAGGGGAACACTGAAGCTTTCTTT
CDR3aa: CASSRWMGGQGNTEAFF

d_gene: -
j_gene: TRBJ1-2
v_gene: TRBV7-9
CDR3nt: TGTGCCAGCAGATCCCTCGACAGTGGCCATGGCTACACCTTC
CDR3aa: CASRSLDSGHGYTF

d_gene: -
j_gene: TRBJ2-3
v_gene: TRBV9
CDR3nt: TGTGCCAGCAGCCCGATCCCCTTCGGGGGAATACGAACAGATACGCAGTATTTT
CDR3aa: CASSPIPFGGIRTDTQYF

d_gene: TRBD1
j_gene: TRBJ1-6
v_gene: TRBV28
CDR3nt: TGTGCCAGCAGACCCCGGGACAGGGTCTATTCACCCCTCCACTTT
CDR3aa: CASRPRDRVYSPLHF

d_gene: -
j_gene: TRBJ2-1
v_gene: TRBV6-5
CDR3nt: TGTGCCAGCAGTAACAGGGATTCCTACAATGAGCAGTTCTTC
CDR3aa: CASSNRDSYNEQFF

d_gene: -
j_gene: TRBJ2-3
v_gene: TRBV27
CDR3nt: TGTGCCAGCGTCCCTTTGACAGGCGATACGCAGTATTTT
CDR3aa: CASVPLTGDTQYF

d_gene: -
j_gene: TRBJ1-6
v_gene: TRBV18
CDR3nt: TGTGCCAGCTCACCAAGGGACACTACCAATTCACCCCTCCACTTT
CDR3aa: CASSPRDTTNSPLHF

d_gene: -
j_gene: TRBJ1-1
v_gene: TRBV14
CDR3nt: TGTGCCAGCAGCCGAGGGAACACTGAAGCTTTCTTT
CDR3aa: CASSRGNTEAFF

d_gene: TRBD1
j_gene: TRBJ1-5
v_gene: TRBV19
CDR3nt: TGTGCCAGTAGTCAACCCGACAGGGGGCGGGATCAGCCCCAGCATTTT
CDR3aa: CASSQPDRGRDQPQHF

d_gene: TRBD1
j_gene: TRBJ1-2
v_gene: TRBV28
CDR3nt: TGTGCCAGCAGTATCGACAGGGTAGGGGTAGGTTACACCTTC
CDR3aa: CASSIDRVGVGYTF

d_gene: -
j_gene: TRBJ2-7
v_gene: TRBV5-4
CDR3nt: TGTGCCAGCAGCTTGGAACAGGTGGGCATCGAGCAGTACTTC
CDR3aa: CASSLEQVGIEQYF

d_gene: -
j_gene: TRBJ2-5
v_gene: TRBV5-4
CDR3nt: TGTGCCAGCAGCGAGGGTGTACTCCTCGATCGAGAGACCCAGTACTTC
CDR3aa: CASSEGVLLDRETQYF

d_gene: TRBD1
j_gene: TRBJ1-2
v_gene: TRBV28
CDR3nt: TGTGCCAGCAGTTCGCCGGACAGGCTTTATGGCTACACCTTC
CDR3aa: CASSSPDRLYGYTF

d_gene: -
j_gene: TRBJ2-1
v_gene: TRBV6-5
CDR3nt: TGTGCCAGCAGTTACCCGGGTACCCCCTACAATGAGCAGTTCTTC
CDR3aa: CASSYPGTPYNEQFF

d_gene: TRBD1
j_gene: TRBJ1-2
v_gene: TRBV15
CDR3nt: TGTGCCACCAGCAGGCAGGGGGCTCACGGCTATACCTTC
CDR3aa: CATSRQGAHGYTF

d_gene: -
j_gene: TRBJ2-5
v_gene: TRBV28
CDR3nt: TGTGCCAGCAGTTTGAACAGCCGAGGGGAGACCCAGTACTTC
CDR3aa: CASSLNSRGETQYF

d_gene: -
j_gene: TRBJ2-1
v_gene: TRBV28
CDR3nt: TGTGCCAGCAGTTTTCGTGCGGGTCTGGAGAGCAATGAGCAGTTCTTC
CDR3aa: CASSFRAGLESNEQFF

d_gene: -
j_gene: TRBJ2-2
v_gene: TRBV5-4
CDR3nt: TGTGCCAGCAGCCGCGGCGGGGACGGGACCGGGGAGCTGTTTTTT
CDR3aa: CASSRGGDGTGELFF

d_gene: -
j_gene: TRBJ1-4
v_gene: TRBV2
CDR3nt: TGTGCCAGCATCGAACAAGGGGGGGGAAACGAAAAACTGTTTTTT
CDR3aa: CASIEQGGGNEKLFF

d_gene: -
j_gene: TRBJ2-2
v_gene: TRBV4-3
CDR3nt: TGCGCCAGCAGCCAAGACGCGGGCGTGACCGGGGAGCTGTTTTTT
CDR3aa: CASSQDAGVTGELFF

d_gene: -
j_gene: TRBJ1-5
v_gene: TRBV6-1
CDR3nt: TGTGCCAGCAACCACCCAGGGCGGAATCAGCCCCAGCATTTT
CDR3aa: CASNHPGRNQPQHF

d_gene: TRBD1
j_gene: TRBJ1-2
v_gene: TRBV6-5
CDR3nt: TGTGCCAGCAGGGGAGGACAGGGTGCTTATGGCTACACCTTC
CDR3aa: CASRGGQGAYGYTF

d_gene: -
j_gene: TRBJ1-2
v_gene: TRBV28
CDR3nt: TGTGCCAGCAGACCCCATGGTATCCAGGTCTATGGCTACACCTTC
CDR3aa: CASRPHGIQVYGYTF

d_gene: -
j_gene: TRBJ1-6
v_gene: TRBV27
CDR3nt: TGTGCCAGCGCGGCGAAAGACCCTCCACCCCTCCACTTT
CDR3aa: CASAAKDPPPLHF